The 11 T cell receptor beta chains below were found in one sample sequenced in a study of control samples from healthy donors and cancer patients. The data were produced by immunoSEQ multiplex PCR, yet TCRdb's version contains in-frame clones alone and is incomplete. The sample has about 140,000 clones, 85% to 95% seen once; the top ten hold under 15%. Material for sequencing was blood. These receptors were collected from a man aged 35-49 years in good health.

This chain uses TRBV3-1 (or the pseudogene TRBV3-2) with TRBJ2-5; 9 bases map to TRBD2. The CDR3 contains 15 residues. V lost 1 base, J lost 3 bases, and 3 bases stayed unmatched. The germline CDR1 and CDR2 sequences are LGHDT and YNNKEL (reference sequence). CDR3 nucleotide sequence: TGTGCCAGCAGCCAAGGTAGCGGGGGAAAAGAGACCCAGTACTTC. Translation: CASSQGSGGKETQYF.

DNA for the CDR3: TGTGCCAGCAGCTTAGGCGTCGGGGGGTACGAGCAGTACTTC. It encodes CASSLGVGGYEQYF. The genes are TRBV11-2 and TRBJ2-7; 7 bases map to TRBD2. The V gene's germline CDR1 is SGHAT and CDR2 FQNNGV. The V segment lost 1 base and the J segment 4 bases; nucleotides outside the gene matches: 4. The CDR3 sequence is 14 residues long.

This clone has just one count. The gene calls are TRBV6-5 and TRBJ1-1; D ambiguous. The V gene's germline CDR1 is MNHEY and CDR2 SVGAGI. The CDR3 is made up of 12 amino acids. V was pared by 5 bases and J by 8 bases, with 12 bases between. The CDR3 DNA follows: TGTGCCAGCAGTCCGGGGAGTTCAGAAGCTTTCTTT. This encodes CASSPGSSEAFF.

J is TRBJ1-4 and V is TRBV6-5; D not resolved. V lost 5 bases and J 2 bases, leaving 12 bases between the germline ends. The CDR3 is made up of 15 amino acids. Germline CDR1 is MNHEY and CDR2 is SVGAGI. The CDR3 DNA follows: TGTGCCAGCAGTCCTACCGTAGCGACTAATGAAAAACTGTTTTTT. Protein sequence: CASSPTVATNEKLFF.

J is TRBJ2-7 and V is TRBV5-6; D perhaps matches TRBD2 (6 bases). The germline V gene encodes CDR1 SGHDT and CDR2 YYEEEE. CDR3 length equals 14 residues. Trimming stripped 4 bases from V and 0 bases from J, with 11 bases between. Here the CDR3 reads CASSPGLNSYEQYF. The CDR3 DNA sequence: TGTGCCAGCAGCCCGGGACTGAACTCCTACGAGCAGTACTTC.

This rearrangement joins TRBV30 to TRBJ1-4; D gene ambiguous. Germline CDR1 and CDR2: GTSNPN and SVGIG (reference sequence). The CDR3 runs to 17 residues. Trimming cost V 5 bases and J 0 bases, with 19 bases left between them. In nucleotides, the CDR3 is TGTGCCTGGGGGCCTTTGGGGAGCATCTCAACTAATGAAAAACTGTTTTTT. Translation: CAWGPLGSISTNEKLFF.

V gene TRBV7-3 combines with J gene TRBJ1-2, with TRBD1 matching over 8 bases. Germline V gene sequence: CDR1 SGHTA, CDR2 FQGTGA. The V and J ends lost 4 bases and 2 bases, in that order; junction bases with no gene match: 9. The CDR3 sequence is 16 residues long. The CDR3: CASSSLSRTGNYGYTF. CDR3 DNA: TGTGCCAGCAGCTCTCTCTCAAGGACAGGGAACTATGGCTACACCTTC.

The V gene is TRBV10-3, the J gene TRBJ1-1; D gene uncertain. The germline V and J ends were trimmed by 1 base and 0 bases, with 3 bases remaining between them. Germline CDR1 ENHRY, CDR2 SYGVKD. The CDR3 has 13 amino acids. DNA of the CDR3: TGTGCCATCAGTGAGTGGATGAACACTGAAGCTTTCTTT. Translating gives CAISEWMNTEAFF.

This rearrangement joins TRBV28 to TRBJ2-1, with TRBD1 matching over 9 bases. J was trimmed by 0 bases and V by 5 bases; bases with no gene match: 8. CDR3 length: 17 amino acids. Germline assignment: CDR1 MDHEN and CDR2 SYDVKM. CDR3 nucleotide sequence: TGTGCCAGCAGTCTTTGGGACAGGGCCTTCTCCTACAATGAGCAGTTCTTC. Amino acids: CASSLWDRAFSYNEQFF.

The chain carries TRBV6-1 and TRBJ2-1; D is perhaps TRBD1 or TRBD2 (5 bases each). Looked up from germline, CDR1 is MNHNS and CDR2 is SASEGT. V was clipped by 3 bases and J by 7 bases, with 22 bases between them. The CDR3 runs 17 residues. This chain's CDR3 is CASSEERGASIHNEQFF. CDR3 in DNA: TGTGCCAGCAGTGAGGAGAGAGGGGCGAGTATCCATAATGAGCAGTTCTTC.

The CDR3 sequence is CATSDSHGTAYQETQYF. The CDR3 nucleotides are TGTGCCACCAGTGATTCCCACGGGACGGCGTACCAAGAGACCCAGTACTTC. The rearrangement uses TRBV24-1 and TRBJ2-5; D could derive from TRBD1 or TRBD2 (5 bases each). CDR1 and CDR2 (germline): KGHDR, SFDVKD. The CDR3 is made up of 17 amino acids. The V and J ends lost 2 bases and 0 bases respectively, with 15 bases between them.